A selection of T cell receptor beta chains follows, all from one sample in a study of cytomegalovirus exposure and HLA in healthy donors. Assay used: immunoSEQ multiplex PCR; TCRdb lists only in-frame clones, some missing. The sample has about 82,000 clones, around 94% seen once; the top ten hold 0.65% to 0.7%. The specimen sequenced was PBMCs. These receptors originate from a man aged 18 to 29 in good health and CMV-seronegative. CDR3s include the opening cysteine and the closing phenylalanine or tryptophan. The D gene is left open where the match is weak. Some rows have no size entry. The others give once, few or many, or a class for an expanded clone.

TRBD1	TRBV5-4	TRBJ2-4	.	CASSRDREGKWIQYF	TGTGCCAGCAGCCGGGACAGGGAGGGAAAATGGATTCAGTACTTC
.	TRBV30	TRBJ1-1	.	CAWSADRGEAFF	TGTGCCTGGAGTGCGGATAGAGGGGAAGCTTTCTTT
.	TRBV7-9	TRBJ2-1	.	CASSLATAQNYNEQFF	TGTGCCAGCAGCTTAGCCACCGCACAGAATTACAATGAGCAGTTCTTC
.	TRBV11-1	TRBJ1-1	.	CASSFGQDIEAFF	TGTGCCAGCAGCTTCGGTCAGGACATTGAAGCTTTCTTT
TRBD2	TRBV30	TRBJ2-5	.	CAWTPGLGHGETQYF	TGTGCCTGGACTCCGGGACTAGGGCACGGGGAGACCCAGTACTTC
.	TRBV18	TRBJ2-5	once	CASSPTRGAETQYF	TGTGCCAGCTCTCCTACTCGGGGGGCGGAGACCCAGTACTTC
TRBD2	TRBV5-6	TRBJ2-7	.	CASSSAGGEQYF	TGTGCCAGCAGCTCAGCGGGGGGAGAGCAGTACTTC
TRBD1	TRBV11-1	TRBJ1-2	.	CASSLTDRAGSGYTF	TGTGCCAGCAGCTTAACCGACAGGGCGGGGAGTGGCTACACCTTC
TRBD1	TRBV11-2	TRBJ1-6	.	CASSLAFGTVNSPLHF	TGTGCCAGCAGCTTAGCATTCGGGACAGTAAATTCACCCCTCCACTTT
TRBD2	TRBV11-2	TRBJ2-3	once	CASSLPSGRNGADTQYF	TGTGCCAGCAGCTTACCTAGCGGGAGAAATGGGGCAGATACGCAGTATTTT
TRBD1	TRBV7-8	TRBJ1-3	.	CASSSPDRASGNTIYF	TGTGCCAGCAGCTCACCGGACAGGGCCTCTGGAAACACCATATATTTT
TRBD2	TRBV6-1	TRBJ2-1	few	CASSEGIGRAHNEQFF	TGTGCCAGCAGTGAAGGGATCGGGAGGGCCCACAATGAGCAGTTCTTC
TRBD2	TRBV6-4	TRBJ2-1	.	CASSDSASGGNNEQFF	TGTGCCAGCAGTGACTCGGCTAGCGGGGGCAACAATGAGCAGTTCTTC
TRBD1	TRBV4-3	TRBJ2-2	.	CASSLTGTGTNTGELFF	TGCGCCAGCAGCCTTACAGGGACAGGGACGAACACCGGGGAGCTGTTTTTT
TRBD2	TRBV25-1	TRBJ2-7	.	CASSELGTSGYEQYF	TGTGCCAGCAGTGAACTCGGGACTAGCGGATACGAGCAGTACTTC
.	TRBV5-6	TRBJ1-1	few	CASNPWPGDTEAFF	TGTGCCAGCAACCCTTGGCCAGGGGACACTGAAGCTTTCTTT
.	TRBV4-2	TRBJ2-2	.	CASSQVESNTGELFF	TGTGCCAGCAGCCAAGTAGAATCGAACACCGGGGAGCTGTTTTTT
.	TRBV14	TRBJ1-4	.	CASSQVAGSSATNEKLFF	TGTGCCAGCAGCCAAGTGGCCGGGAGTTCTGCAACTAATGAAAAACTGTTTTTT
.	TRBV5-4	TRBJ2-1	.	CAGRAPDNEQFF	TGTGCCGGCAGAGCTCCTGACAATGAGCAGTTCTTC
TRBD1	TRBV6-1	TRBJ1-2	.	CASSWTGILRGGYTF	TGTGCCAGCAGCTGGACAGGGATCCTCCGTGGTGGCTACACCTTC
.	TRBV7-9	TRBJ2-1	once	CASSLSGVIYNEQFF	TGTGCCAGCAGCTTATCAGGGGTGATCTACAATGAGCAGTTCTTC
.	TRBV9	TRBJ2-1	.	CASSVEGGSAYNEQFF	TGTGCCAGCAGCGTAGAAGGAGGATCAGCCTACAATGAGCAGTTCTTC
.	TRBV9	TRBJ2-7	.	CASSVAVEGPYEQYF	TGTGCCAGCAGCGTAGCGGTGGAGGGACCCTACGAGCAGTACTTC
.	TRBV19	TRBJ1-6	.	CASHSGLAGPPLHF	TGTGCCAGTCATTCGGGGTTGGCCGGCCCACCCCTCCACTTT
.	TRBV27	TRBJ1-2	.	CASSPRGRGVIGYTF	TGTGCCAGCAGCCCGAGGGGCAGGGGAGTGATCGGCTACACCTTC
.	TRBV10-1	TRBJ2-2	.	CASSQQGLETGELFF	TGCGCCAGCAGTCAACAGGGCCTAGAGACCGGGGAGCTGTTTTTT
TRBD2	TRBV6-4	TRBJ2-1	.	CASSEGLAGDNEQFF	TGTGCCAGCAGTGAGGGACTAGCGGGAGACAATGAGCAGTTCTTC
.	TRBV11-3	TRBJ2-7	.	CASSFGLLPYEQYF	TGTGCCAGCAGCTTCGGACTGCTCCCCTACGAGCAGTACTTC